The subject of this entry is one TCR beta chain. This sample was taken from a study of blood T cell repertoires in COVID-19. Study details: COVID-19 samples from acute and convalescent phases originated in the United States, Italy and Spain. In each case, the material was cDNA or gDNA derived from T cells, B-cell-depleted T cells, or PBMCs.

The germline V gene encodes CDR1 LGHDT and CDR2 YNNKEL (reference sequence). The CDR3 runs 14 residues. V was pared by 0 bases and J by 6 bases, with 11 bases between. Per the original data handling: It was from reference gene primer amplification that nucleated cell counts were estimated. Clones were read by immunoSEQ multiplex PCR, and TCRdb kept only the in-frame ones, dropping some. V, J and clone size are those of that table, while D and trimming were read from the DNA. The sample consists of 150,000 to 200,000 clones, roughly 86% of them appearing once. This rearrangement joins TRBV3-1 (or the pseudogene TRBV3-2) to TRBJ1-2; no clear D. The specimen sequenced was peripheral blood. The receptor was derived from an elderly woman in a cohort sampled during active or convalescent COVID-19. The CDR3 sequence: CASSQDPGRHGYTF. The CDR3 DNA reads as TGTGCCAGCAGCCAAGATCCAGGAAGGCATGGCTACACCTTC.